The rows below give T cell receptor beta chains drawn from one sample of a study of blood T cell repertoires in COVID-19. Sequencing used immunoSEQ multiplex PCR; TCRdb keeps in-frame clones, though not all of them. The table records some 57,000 clones, around 86% of them present only once. Material: peripheral blood. Receptors originate from a woman of 80 years or more with acute or convalescent COVID-19. The CDR3 runs from the conserved cysteine through the conserved F or W. D genes are given only for firm matches. The size field is filled for only some rows; it gives once, few, many or a size class.

>TRBV24-1|NA|TRBJ2-1|TRBD1
CATSDPETGGNEQFF
TGTGCCACCAGTGATCCAGAAACAGGGGGCAATGAGCAGTTCTTC
>TRBV2|NA|TRBJ2-7|NA
CASRGRDGGTYEQYF
TGTGCCAGCAGAGGGAGGGACGGGGGCACCTACGAGCAGTACTTC
>TRBV5-6|NA|TRBJ1-1|NA
CASSPAGVEAFF
TGTGCCAGCAGTCCGGCGGGGGTTGAAGCTTTCTTT
>TRBV7-3|NA|TRBJ2-1|NA
CASSTREYNEQFF
TGTGCCAGCAGCACTAGAGAGTACAATGAGCAGTTCTTC
>TRBV11-3|NA|TRBJ2-5|NA
CASSLRETQYF
TGTGCCAGCAGCTTGAGAGAGACCCAGTACTTC
>TRBV7-8|NA|TRBJ2-7|TRBD1
CASSLADRGQYEQYF
TGTGCCAGCAGCTTAGCGGACAGGGGGCAGTACGAGCAGTACTTC
>TRBV29-1|NA|TRBJ2-2|TRBD1
CSGTRTGGTGELFF
TGCAGCGGCACCCGGACAGGGGGCACCGGGGAGCTGTTTTTT
>TRBV7-2|NA|TRBJ1-5|NA
CASSRDSSNQPQHF
TGTGCCAGCAGCCGCGACTCTAGCAATCAGCCCCAGCATTTT
>TRBV10-3|NA|TRBJ2-1|TRBD2
CAISEGLADRKFF
TGTGCCATCAGTGAGGGACTAGCGGATAGAAAGTTCTTC
>TRBV2|NA|TRBJ2-5|NA
CASSLETQYF
TGTGCCAGCAGCCTAGAGACCCAGTACTTC
>TRBV2|NA|TRBJ2-5|NA
CASTWSRQHQETQYF
TGTGCCAGCACCTGGTCCCGACAACACCAAGAGACCCAGTACTTC
>TRBV14|NA|TRBJ2-2|NA
CASSQDRWAIGTGELFF
TGTGCCAGCAGCCAAGATCGGTGGGCGATCGGCACCGGGGAGCTGTTTTTT
>TRBV5-1|NA|TRBJ2-1|NA
CASSPLRGSNEQFF
TGCGCCAGCAGCCCTCTCCGGGGTAGTAATGAGCAGTTCTTC
>TRBV6-5|NA|TRBJ2-5|TRBD2
CASTRTSGGVETQYF
TGTGCCAGCACGAGGACTAGCGGGGGTGTAGAGACCCAGTACTTC
>TRBV19|NA|TRBJ2-7|TRBD1
CASGTAYEQYF
TGTGCCAGCGGGACAGCCTACGAGCAGTACTTC
>TRBV4-1|few|TRBJ1-5|NA
CASSQDIEGGNQPQHF
TGCGCCAGCAGCCAAGATATTGAGGGAGGCAATCAGCCCCAGCATTTT
>TRBV11-3|NA|TRBJ2-3|TRBD2
CASSFSGGAGDTQYF
TGTGCCAGCAGTTTTAGCGGGGGGGCGGGAGATACGCAGTATTTT
>TRBV7-9|few|TRBJ1-6|TRBD1
CAGRRQGAGNSPLHF
TGTGCCGGCAGACGACAGGGGGCTGGTAATTCACCCCTCCACTTT
>TRBV7-2|NA|TRBJ2-3|NA
CASSQGVGRSDTQYF
TGTGCCAGCAGCCAAGGGGTAGGGAGGTCAGATACGCAGTATTTT
>TRBV6-5|few|TRBJ2-2|NA
CASSRGMGTGELFF
TGTGCCAGCAGCCGAGGGATGGGGACCGGGGAGCTGTTTTTT
>TRBV19|NA|TRBJ1-4|NA
CASSTSGALGEKLFF
TGTGCCAGTAGTACATCAGGGGCCCTGGGTGAAAAACTGTTTTTT
>TRBV5-6|NA|TRBJ2-3|TRBD1
CASSSPDRVDTDTQYF
TGTGCCAGCAGCTCTCCGGACAGGGTAGACACAGATACGCAGTATTTT
>TRBV28|NA|TRBJ1-2|NA
CASSPNRSKGYTF
TGTGCCAGCAGTCCGAACAGGTCTAAGGGCTACACCTTC
>TRBV6-1|NA|TRBJ2-5|TRBD1
CASSEGDREKETQYF
TGTGCCAGCAGTGAAGGGGACAGGGAAAAAGAGACCCAGTACTTC
>TRBV28|NA|TRBJ1-4|NA
CASSGRVAEKLFF
TGTGCCAGCAGTGGTCGGGTTGCTGAAAAACTGTTTTTT
>TRBV10-1|NA|TRBJ2-2|NA
CASSPGRGGELFF
TGCGCCAGCAGCCCCGGGAGAGGCGGGGAGCTGTTTTTT
>TRBV4-2|NA|TRBJ2-2|NA
CASSQAPGLASGELFF
TGTGCCAGCAGCCAAGCCCCGGGGTTAGCGTCTGGGGAGCTGTTTTTT
>TRBV5-1|NA|TRBJ1-2|TRBD1
CASSPDRGRLGGYTF
TGCGCCAGCAGCCCGGACAGGGGGCGGTTGGGTGGCTACACCTTC
>TRBV7-2|NA|TRBJ1-2|TRBD1
CASSSDRVGGYTF
TGTGCCAGCAGCTCGGACAGGGTGGGTGGCTACACCTTC
>TRBV7-7|NA|TRBJ2-5|NA
CASSPTPGTASQETQYF
TGTGCTAGCAGCCCTACCCCTGGGACTGCCTCACAAGAGACCCAGTACTTC
>TRBV28|NA|TRBJ1-1|NA
CASSSGQKITEAFF
TGTGCCAGCAGCTCAGGACAGAAGATCACTGAAGCTTTCTTT
>TRBV9|NA|TRBJ2-3|NA
CASSVGPQNTDTQYF
TGTGCCAGCAGCGTAGGTCCCCAGAACACAGATACGCAGTATTTT
>TRBV7-8|once|TRBJ1-2|NA
CASSLAQGLNYGYTF
TGTGCCAGCAGCTTAGCTCAGGGATTAAACTATGGCTACACCTTC
>TRBV18|once|TRBJ1-1|NA
CASSPRGGDTEAFF
TGTGCCAGCTCACCACGGGGGGGTGACACTGAAGCTTTCTTT
>TRBV27|medium-sized|TRBJ2-3|TRBD2
CASSLYAGVTDTQYF
TGTGCCAGCAGTTTATACGCGGGGGTGACAGATACGCAGTATTTT
>TRBV11-2|NA|TRBJ1-3|NA
CASSSGLTSGNTIYF
TGTGCCAGCAGCTCTGGACTGACTTCTGGAAACACCATATATTTT
>TRBV7-3|NA|TRBJ1-6|NA
CASSSTVYNSPLHF
TGTGCCAGCAGCTCAACCGTTTATAATTCACCCCTCCACTTT
>TRBV7-8|NA|TRBJ2-7|NA
CASSLYSRDISYEQYF
TGTGCCAGCAGCTTGTATTCCCGGGACATCTCCTACGAGCAGTACTTC
>TRBV3-1/TRBV3-2|NA|TRBJ1-1|NA
CASSQGPSTEAFF
TGTGCCAGCAGCCAAGGTCCGTCCACTGAAGCTTTCTTT
>TRBV5-6|NA|TRBJ1-6|NA
CASSGGASNSPLHF
TGTGCCAGCAGCGGGGGCGCGAGTAATTCACCCCTCCACTTT
>TRBV11-2|NA|TRBJ2-5|TRBD1
CASSGQRTGRGVTQYF
TGTGCCAGCAGCGGACAGAGGACAGGGAGAGGAGTGACCCAGTACTTC
>TRBV19|once|TRBJ1-3|TRBD1
CASSIEDRGLAGNTIYF
TGTGCCAGTAGTATAGAGGACAGGGGGCTGGCTGGAAACACCATATATTTT
>TRBV19|NA|TRBJ2-1|NA
CASSILGGESNEQFF
TGTGCCAGTAGTATCCTCGGGGGAGAGAGCAATGAGCAGTTCTTC
>TRBV11-2|NA|TRBJ2-3|TRBD2
CASSHRTGGVTDTQYF
TGTGCCAGCAGTCATCGCACGGGAGGGGTCACAGATACGCAGTATTTT
>TRBV6-5|NA|TRBJ2-5|TRBD1
CASSRTGKEETQYF
TGTGCCAGCAGTCGGACAGGGAAGGAGGAGACCCAGTACTTC
>TRBV5-6|NA|TRBJ2-1|TRBD2
CASGTSFDEQFF
TGTGCCAGCGGGACTAGCTTCGATGAGCAGTTCTTC
>TRBV6-1|NA|TRBJ1-5|TRBD1
CASSESQGAWQPQHF
TGTGCCAGCAGTGAAAGCCAGGGGGCTTGGCAGCCCCAGCATTTT
>TRBV9|once|TRBJ1-2|NA
CASSVVAGGVYGYTF
TGTGCCAGCAGCGTAGTAGCAGGCGGGGTCTATGGCTACACCTTC
>TRBV28|NA|TRBJ1-5|TRBD1
CASRFAGQPIYSNQPQHF
TGTGCCAGCAGGTTCGCGGGACAGCCGATTTATAGCAATCAGCCCCAGCATTTT
>TRBV25-1|NA|TRBJ1-1|TRBD1
CASSPGQGAEAFF
TGTGCCAGCAGCCCAGGACAGGGGGCTGAAGCTTTCTTT
>TRBV6-5|NA|TRBJ1-1|NA
CASSVELNTEAFF
TGTGCCAGCAGCGTCGAGTTGAACACTGAAGCTTTCTTT
>TRBV7-3|NA|TRBJ2-1|TRBD2
CASSFSGSGYNEQFF
TGTGCCAGCAGCTTTAGCGGGAGTGGGTACAATGAGCAGTTCTTC
>TRBV5-6|NA|TRBJ1-1|TRBD1
CASSRDRGNTEAFF
TGTGCCAGCAGCAGGGACAGGGGGAACACTGAAGCTTTCTTT
>TRBV6-1|NA|TRBJ1-2|NA
CASSESRTRAYGYTF
TGTGCCAGCAGTGAATCCCGCACTAGGGCCTATGGCTACACCTTC